These 15 T cell receptor beta chains were all obtained from the same sample, sequenced in a study of OX40 agonist ivuxolimab in advanced cancers. Library preparation used the immunoSEQ multiplex PCR assay. Drawn from immuneACCESS, this table holds only the in-frame rearrangements with V and J called that TCRdb kept. Clones are partly lost; checked studies trace under half to an unresolved V gene and leave the rest unexplained. The sample records 99,000 or so clones, over 75% of which are singletons. 0.31% of the sample lies in the top ten. Sequenced here: CD4+ or CD8+ T cells sorted from blood, sampled in a trial of the OX40 agonist ivuxolimab. These receptors were collected from an adult with an advanced solid tumor such as melanoma, head and neck, liver or kidney cancer.

The J gene is TRBJ2-1, the V gene TRBV5-1; TRBD2 matches at 8 bases. From germline, CDR1 is SGHRS and CDR2 YFSETQ. With V trimmed by 3 bases and J by 2 bases, 7 bases remained unmatched. This CDR3 comprises 16 residues. This chain's CDR3 is CASSSEPGLAYNEQFF. For the CDR3, the DNA is TGCGCCAGCAGCTCGGAACCGGGACTAGCCTACAATGAGCAGTTCTTC. The full variable domain, in which reference TRBV5-1 and TRBJ2-1 provide the parts outside the CDR3, is KAGVTQTPRYLIKTRGQQVTLSCSPISGHRSVSWYQQTPGQGLQFLFEYFSETQRNKGNFPGRFSGRQFSNSRSEMNVSTLELGDSALYLCASSSEPGLAYNEQFFGPGTRLTVL.

The genes are TRBV10-3 and TRBJ2-5; 11 bases match TRBD1. The V gene end was trimmed by 6 bases and the J gene end by 4 bases; junction bases not matched to a gene: 4. This CDR3 region has 14 residues. CDR1 and CDR2 (germline): ENHRY, SYGVKD. CDR3 nucleotide sequence: TGTGCCATCAGGGAGGGACAGGGGGGAGAGACCCAGTACTTC. Its protein product is CAIREGQGGETQYF.

The rearrangement uses TRBV7-3 and TRBJ2-6; 7 nucleotides align to TRBD2. J gave up 3 bases and V 4 bases, and 9 bases lay outside the gene matches. Germline CDR1 SGHTA, CDR2 FQGTGA. This CDR3 has 17 amino acids. CDR3 sequence (DNA): TGTGCCAGCAGCTCACGCCGAGTAGCGGGTGGGGCCAACGTCCTGACTTTC. Translated: CASSSRRVAGGANVLTF.

The chain has TRBV28 and TRBJ2-7; TRBD1 aligns across 7 bases. This CDR3 comprises 15 residues. Per germline, CDR1 MDHEN and CDR2 SYDVKM. V lost 5 bases and J lost 3; bases outside the gene matches: 10. The CDR3 region is CASSQVGTEDYEQYF. The CDR3 nucleotides read TGTGCCAGCAGTCAAGTGGGGACAGAAGACTACGAGCAGTACTTC.

V and J are TRBV25-1 and TRBJ2-1, with D possibly being TRBD2 (7 bases). The V gene lost 7 bases and the J gene lost 2 bases, with 15 bases spanning the gap. CDR1 MGHDK and CDR2 SYGVNS come from the germline V gene. The CDR3 sequence is 15 residues long. The CDR3 is CASTGGLRTYNEQFF. The DNA of the CDR3 is TGTGCCAGCACGGGGGGCCTGCGGACCTACAATGAGCAGTTCTTC. The full variable domain, in which reference TRBV25-1 and TRBJ2-1 provide the parts outside the CDR3, is EADIYQTPRYLVIGTGKKITLECSQTMGHDKMYWYQQDPGMELHLIHYSYGVNSTEKGDLSSESTVSRIRTEHFPLTLESARPSHTSQYLCASTGGLRTYNEQFFGPGTRLTVL.

The DNA for the CDR3 is TGTGCCAGTCGGGCAGGGGAGTTCACTGAAGCTTTCTTT. Its translation: CASRAGEFTEAFF. The chain links TRBV6-6 to TRBJ1-1; tentatively, D is TRBD1 (6 bases). The germline CDR1 and CDR2 sequences are MNHNY and SVGAGI (reference sequence). This CDR3 comprises 13 residues. V lost 9 bases, J lost 4 bases, and 15 bases lay in between.

Judged by abundance, this clone is medium-sized. The chain couples TRBV7-3 to TRBJ2-2, with D unresolved. V was pared by 2 bases and J by 9 bases, with 13 bases between. Germline V gene lookup returns CDR1 SGHTA and CDR2 FQGTGA. The CDR3 spans 14 residues. The CDR3: CASSLGPERRELFF. CDR3 DNA: TGTGCCAGCAGCTTAGGGCCCGAACGCCGGGAGCTGTTTTTT. The whole variable domain, filled in from reference TRBV7-3 and TRBJ2-2, reads GAGVSQTPSNKVTEKGKYVELRCDPISGHTALYWYRQSLGQGPEFLIYFQGTGAADDSGLPNDRFFAVRPEGSVSTLKIQRTERGDSAVYLCASSLGPERRELFFGEGSRLTVL.

The rearrangement uses TRBV18 and TRBJ2-7; tentatively, D is TRBD1 or TRBD2 (5 bases each). Trimming took off 2 bases at V and 2 bases at J, with 10 bases between the two ends. The V gene's germline CDR1 is KGHSH and CDR2 LQKENI. The CDR3 extends over 14 amino acids. CDR3 coding DNA: TGTGCCAGCTCACCATCCGGGACCGCCTACGAGCAGTACTTC. Amino acids: CASSPSGTAYEQYF.

The gene calls are TRBV5-1 and TRBJ2-2, with 7 nucleotides matching TRBD2. The CDR3 has 16 amino acids. V trimming: 5 bases; J trimming: 1 base; junction bases outside the gene matches: 8. CDR1 is SGHRS and CDR2 is YFSETQ in the germline V gene. The DNA for the CDR3 is TGCGCCAGCAGGGTACGGTCTAGCGGGAACACCGGGGAGCTGTTTTTT. Its translation: CASRVRSSGNTGELFF.

Only one count was recorded for this clone. The CDR3 here is CATKPPTQGPGNQPQHF. The DNA of the CDR3 is TGTGCCACCAAACCCCCGACCCAGGGGCCTGGCAATCAGCCCCAGCATTTT. This chain connects TRBV19 to TRBJ1-5, with D possibly matching TRBD1 (6 bases). This CDR3 has 17 residues. Trimming left V 10 bases short and J 2 bases short, with 24 bases between. Germline V gene lookup returns CDR1 LNHDA and CDR2 SQIVND (reference sequence).

This chain links TRBV6-6 with TRBJ2-5; no clear D gene. CDR1 and CDR2 (germline): MNHNY, SVGAGI (reference sequence). Trimming pared 0 bases from V and 4 bases from J, leaving 3 bases between. CDR3 length: 12 residues. DNA of the CDR3: TGTGCCAGCAGTTACTCGCGAGAGACCCAGTACTTC. Its protein product is CASSYSRETQYF.

This rearrangement joins TRBV20-1 to TRBJ2-7, with D maybe TRBD2 (5 bases). Trimming left V 3 bases short and J 12 bases short, with 15 bases between. The CDR3 length is 11 residues. CDR1 and CDR2 (germline): DFQATT, SNEGSKA (reference sequence). Written as DNA, the CDR3 is TGCAGTGCTAGGGTTCCCCCGAGGGCGTACTTC. Protein product: CSARVPPRAYF.

This chain connects TRBV28 to TRBJ1-1; 9 positions agree with TRBD1. The junction had 4 bases not matched to a gene; V was cut back by 11 bases and J by 0 bases. The V gene's germline CDR1 is MDHEN and CDR2 SYDVKM. The CDR3 is made up of 13 amino acids. DNA of the CDR3: TGTGCCGTAGGACAGGGGATGAACACTGAAGCTTTCTTT. Translating gives CAVGQGMNTEAFF.

The V gene is TRBV7-2, the J gene TRBJ2-3, with D possibly matching TRBD2 (5 bases). This CDR3 contains 16 residues. The V and J ends lost 4 bases and 4 bases respectively, with 18 bases between them. Germline V gene lookup returns CDR1 SGHTA and CDR2 FQGNSA. The CDR3, as DNA: TGTGCCAGCAGCTCTTACGAGGGAGTGGGCGCAGATACGCAGTATTTT. This codes for CASSSYEGVGADTQYF. The full variable domain, rest sourced from reference TRBV7-2 and TRBJ2-3, is GAGVSQSPSNKVTEKGKDVELRCDPISGHTALYWYRQSLGQGLEFLIYFQGNSAPDKSGLPSDRFSAERTGGSVSTLTIQRTQQEDSAVYLCASSSYEGVGADTQYFGPGTRLTVL.

The J gene is TRBJ1-4, the V gene TRBV18; D not resolved. Germline V gene lookup returns CDR1 KGHSH and CDR2 LQKENI. Trimming pared 3 bases from V and 3 bases from J, leaving 8 bases between. The CDR3 contains 14 residues. The CDR3 region is CASSPLQANEKLFF. The CDR3 DNA reads as TGTGCCAGCTCACCTTTACAAGCTAATGAAAAACTGTTTTTT.